Presented here are 10 T cell receptor beta chains from one specimen sequenced in a study of T-cell memory formation after mild COVID-19. MiXCR, applied by TCRdb to the 5' RACE reads, yields one record per CDR3 protein. The sample yields a few hundred thousand distinct CDR3 sequences, around 28% seen once. Material for sequencing was PBMCs or a T cell subset sorted from them (not recorded which). These TCRs come from an adult woman who had mild COVID-19 (a few samples of this study predate the infection). Cell type and time point are not known.

In this sample, this clonotype turned up a few times. The chain joins TRBV7-2 to TRBJ1-2, with D possibly matching TRBD1 (5 bases). Germline values: CDR1 SGHTA, CDR2 FQGNSA. This CDR3 region has 17 residues. Trimming took 5 bases from V and 3 from J, leaving 22 bases between them. The CDR3 reads CASSTGDPPPLDYGYTF. In DNA, the CDR3 is TGTGCCAGCAGCACGGGGGACCCTCCGCCACTTGACTATGGCTACACCTTC.

Only a few counts were recorded for this clonotype. The V gene is TRBV2, the J gene TRBJ2-3; D unclear. V was pared by 2 bases and J by 2 bases, with 8 bases between. The CDR3 is made up of 14 amino acids. Germline V gene lookup returns CDR1 SNHLY and CDR2 FYNNEI. The CDR3 DNA follows: TGTGCCAGCAGTGAACCTCGACCCACAGATACGCAGTATTTT. This encodes CASSEPRPTDTQYF.

V is TRBV9 and J is TRBJ2-3, with 13 bases lining up with TRBD2. Germline CDR1 and CDR2: SGDLS and YYNGEE. V lost 4 bases and J lost 6; bases outside the gene matches: 5. This CDR3 spans 15 amino acids. CDR3 protein: CASSQLAGGLDTQYF. CDR3 in DNA: TGTGCCAGCAGCCAACTAGCGGGGGGGCTTGATACGCAGTATTTT.

The count of this clonotype is one. The rearrangement joins TRBV6-1 to TRBJ1-1; D uncertain. Looked up from germline, CDR1 is MNHNS and CDR2 is SASEGT. This CDR3 spans 14 amino acids. The ends were cut back, 3 bases at V and 0 bases at J, with 8 bases in the middle. For the CDR3, the DNA is TGTGCCAGCAGTGAGGGCCCATTGAACACTGAAGCTTTCTTT. This translates into CASSEGPLNTEAFF.

The rearrangement uses TRBV19 and TRBJ2-7; weak D call: TRBD1 (6 bases). Trimming removed 6 bases from V and 2 bases from J, with 17 bases in between. This CDR3 region has 15 residues. CDR1 is LNHDA and CDR2 is SQIVND in the germline V gene (reference sequence). In nucleotides, the CDR3 is TGTGCCAGTAGCTGGAACAGGGTCCCCCCCTACGAGCAGTACTTC. Translation: CASSWNRVPPYEQYF.

The chain has TRBV20-1 and TRBJ1-2; D is unresolved. The CDR3 consists of 13 residues. Germline V gives CDR1 DFQATT, CDR2 SNEGSKA (reference sequence). Trimming removed 6 bases from V and 6 bases from J, with 17 bases in between. The CDR3 DNA sequence: TGCAGTGCCCCACTCGGGCCTAGAGATGGCTACACCTTC. This sequence encodes CSAPLGPRDGYTF.

This clonotype was observed a handful of times. The chain uses TRBV5-6 and TRBJ2-1, with 7 positions matching TRBD1. The germline gives CDR1 SGHDT, CDR2 YYEEEE. V dropped 5 bases and J dropped 4; count of bases not matched to a gene: 9. CDR3 size: 15 residues. The CDR3 here is CASSRQGMAYNEQFF. The DNA for the CDR3 is TGTGCCAGCAGTCGACAGGGTATGGCGTACAATGAGCAGTTCTTC.

This clonotype was seen a few times. This chain uses TRBV7-2 with TRBJ2-2, with a tentative D call TRBD2 (5 bases). Trimming pared 5 bases from V and 11 bases from J, leaving 27 bases between. The V gene's germline CDR1 is SGHTA and CDR2 FQGNSA. The length of the CDR3 is 17 residues. For the CDR3, the DNA is TGTGCCAGCAGCGTCGAAAGGACGCGGGCCGAATTCGGAGAGCTGTTTTTT. Amino acid sequence: CASSVERTRAEFGELFF.

In its sample, this clonotype was seen a few times. The V call is TRBV7-9, the J call TRBJ2-1, with TRBD2 matching over 7 bases. Germline CDR1 SEHNR, CDR2 FQNEAQ (reference sequence). The CDR3 has 15 residues. Trimming took 5 bases from V and 8 from J; bases not matched to a gene: 12. CDR3 nucleotides: TGTGCCAGCAGCAACCGGGTCAGCGGGGTCGATGAGCAGTTCTTC. It encodes CASSNRVSGVDEQFF.

The rearrangement links TRBV5-8 to TRBJ2-5; D is possibly TRBD1 (5 bases). Germline CDR1 reads SGHTS; CDR2 reads YDEGEE. V shed 4 bases and J shed 2 bases, with 9 bases lying between them. The CDR3 covers 13 residues. The CDR3 here is CASSLYRQETQYF. DNA of the CDR3: TGTGCCAGCAGCCTCTACAGGCAAGAGACCCAGTACTTC.